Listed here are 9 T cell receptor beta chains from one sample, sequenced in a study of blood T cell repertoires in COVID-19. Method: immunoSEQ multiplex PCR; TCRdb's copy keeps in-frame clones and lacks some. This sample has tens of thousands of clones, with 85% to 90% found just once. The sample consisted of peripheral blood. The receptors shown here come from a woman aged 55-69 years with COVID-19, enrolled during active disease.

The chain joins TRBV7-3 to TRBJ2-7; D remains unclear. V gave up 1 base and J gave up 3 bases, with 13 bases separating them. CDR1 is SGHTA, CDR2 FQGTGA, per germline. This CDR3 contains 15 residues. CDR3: CASSLRRKYFYEQYF. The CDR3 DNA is TGTGCCAGCAGCTTAAGGCGGAAGTATTTCTACGAGCAGTACTTC.

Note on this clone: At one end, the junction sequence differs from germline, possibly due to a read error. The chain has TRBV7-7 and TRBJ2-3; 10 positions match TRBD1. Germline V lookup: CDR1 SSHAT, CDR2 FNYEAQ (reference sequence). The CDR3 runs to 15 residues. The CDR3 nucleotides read TGTGCTAGCAGCCCGGACAGGGGGAGAGGAGATACGCAGTATTTT. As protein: CASSPDRGRGDTQYF. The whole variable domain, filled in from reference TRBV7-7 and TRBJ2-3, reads GAGVSQSPRYKVTKRGQDVTLRCDPISSHATLYWYQQALGQGPEFLTYFNYEAQPDKSGLPSDRFSAERPEGSISTLTIQRTEQRDSAMYRCASSPDRGRGDTQYFGPGTRLTVL.

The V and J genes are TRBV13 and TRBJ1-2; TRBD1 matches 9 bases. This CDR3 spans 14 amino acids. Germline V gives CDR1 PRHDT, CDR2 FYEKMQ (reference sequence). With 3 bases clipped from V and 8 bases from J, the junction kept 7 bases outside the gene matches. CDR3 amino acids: CASSLNRGRKGYTF. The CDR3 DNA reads TGTGCCAGCAGCTTGAACAGGGGGCGGAAGGGCTACACCTTC. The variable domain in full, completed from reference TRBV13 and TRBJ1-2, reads AAGVIQSPRHLIKEKRETATLKCYPIPRHDTVYWYQQGPGQDPQFLISFYEKMQSDKGSIPDRFSAQQFSDYHSELNMSSLELGDSALYFCASSLNRGRKGYTFGSGTRLTVV.

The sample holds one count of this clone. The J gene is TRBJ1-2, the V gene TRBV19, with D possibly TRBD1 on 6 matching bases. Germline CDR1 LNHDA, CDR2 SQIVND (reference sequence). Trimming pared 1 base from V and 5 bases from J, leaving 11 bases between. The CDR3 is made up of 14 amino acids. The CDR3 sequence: CASSIAARGYGYTF. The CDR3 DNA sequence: TGTGCCAGTAGTATAGCAGCCAGGGGTTATGGCTACACCTTC.

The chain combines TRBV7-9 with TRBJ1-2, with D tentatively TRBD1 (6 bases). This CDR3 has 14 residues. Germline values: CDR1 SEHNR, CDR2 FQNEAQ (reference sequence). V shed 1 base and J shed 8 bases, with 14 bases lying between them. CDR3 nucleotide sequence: TGTGCCAGCAGCTTAGGACCCGGGGGGCTAGGCTACACCTTC. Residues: CASSLGPGGLGYTF.

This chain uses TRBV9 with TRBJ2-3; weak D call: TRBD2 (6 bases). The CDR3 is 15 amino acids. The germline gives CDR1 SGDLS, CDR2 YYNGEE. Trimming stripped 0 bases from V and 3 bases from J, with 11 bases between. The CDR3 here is CASSVAGGSTDTQYF. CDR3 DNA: TGTGCCAGCAGCGTAGCCGGGGGAAGTACAGATACGCAGTATTTT.

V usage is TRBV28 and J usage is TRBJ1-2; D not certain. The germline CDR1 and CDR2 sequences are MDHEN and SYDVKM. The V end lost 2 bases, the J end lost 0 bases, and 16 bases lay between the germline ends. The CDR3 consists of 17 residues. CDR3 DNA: TGTGCCAGCAGTTTACCTCCCGACTTGAGAGCTAACTATGGCTACACCTTC. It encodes CASSLPPDLRANYGYTF.

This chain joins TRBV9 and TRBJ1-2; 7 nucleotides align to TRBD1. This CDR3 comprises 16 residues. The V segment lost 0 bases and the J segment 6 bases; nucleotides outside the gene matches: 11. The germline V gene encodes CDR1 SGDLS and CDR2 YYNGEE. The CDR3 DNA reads TGTGCCAGCAGCGTAGCGTTAGGGGGCGCTCGGGATGGCTACACCTTC. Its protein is CASSVALGGARDGYTF. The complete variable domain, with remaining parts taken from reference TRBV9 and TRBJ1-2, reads DSGVTQTPKHLITATGQRVTLRCSPRSGDLSVYWYQQSLDQGLQFLIQYYNGEERAKGNILERFSAQQFPDLHSELNLSSLELGDSALYFCASSVALGGARDGYTFGSGTRLTVV.

The CDR3 DNA follows: TGCGCCAGCAGCTTGGGGGCTAGCGGGAGCCCCGGGGAGCTGTTTTTT. Translating gives CASSLGASGSPGELFF. The chain carries TRBV5-1 and TRBJ2-2, with 10 bases matching TRBD2. This CDR3 spans 16 amino acids. Germline CDR1 SGHRS, CDR2 YFSETQ. The V segment lost 0 bases and the J segment 6 bases; nucleotides outside the gene matches: 5.